The T cell receptor beta chain described here comes from a study of blood T cell repertoires in COVID-19. Overall study context: There were acute and convalescent COVID-19 samples, and they came from the United States, Italy and Spain.

The age range of participants was about 18 to 95 years, with residence in fewer than 25 US areas. Allocation to cohorts depended on clinical history reported by the participants. A COVID-19 case was met by exposed participants within 2 weeks before study entry. Sequencing used immunoSEQ multiplex PCR; TCRdb keeps in-frame clones, though not all of them. The repertoire holds almost 350,000 clones, with roughly 90% as singletons. Germline lookup yields CDR1 SGHAT and CDR2 FQNNGV. The CDR3 consists of 16 residues. V lost 2 bases, J lost 3 bases, and 5 bases stayed unmatched. The TCR was taken from a woman in her twenties or thirties who had been exposed to COVID-19. The sequenced material came from PBMCs or T cells enriched from blood (not recorded which). The rearrangement joins TRBV11-2 to TRBJ2-7; 12 positions match TRBD2. The CDR3 nucleotides are TGTGCCAGCAGCTTAAGGACTAGCGGGAATTTCTACGAGCAGTACTTC. Its protein is CASSLRTSGNFYEQYF.